The 8 T cell receptor beta chains below come from one sample, sequenced in a study of shared clonotypes between healthy human individuals. Data came from immunoSEQ multiplex PCR; TCRdb stores just in-frame clones and leaves some out. In the table there are just over 2,000,000 clones, over 85% of which are singletons. Sequencing was performed on naive CD4+ T cells sorted from blood. Subset indicated: CD45RA+ positively selected. The receptors shown here come from a man between 18 and 35 years old in good health.

Note on this clone: The sample holds other DNA sequences that translate to the same CDR3. The V gene is TRBV25-1, the J gene TRBJ2-7, with D possibly matching TRBD2 (5 bases). The CDR3 length is 13 residues. Germline V gene data show CDR1 as MGHDK and CDR2 as SYGVNS. The V end lost 1 base, the J end lost 2 bases, and 6 bases lay between the germline ends. This chain's CDR3 is CASSESAAYEQYF. CDR3 nucleotide sequence: TGTGCCAGCAGTGAATCAGCGGCCTACGAGCAGTACTTC.

The chain employs TRBV7-7 and TRBJ2-7; D may be TRBD2 (6 bases). Germline V gives CDR1 SSHAT, CDR2 FNYEAQ (reference sequence). There are 14 residues in the CDR3. CDR3 nucleotides: TGTGCTAGCCGCTGGGGACTGTCGCCCTACGAGCAGTACTTC. Translating it yields CASRWGLSPYEQYF. The full variable domain, in which reference TRBV7-7 and TRBJ2-7 provide the parts outside the CDR3, is GAGVSQSPRYKVTKRGQDVTLRCDPISSHATLYWYQQALGQGPEFLTYFNYEAQPDKSGLPSDRFSAERPEGSISTLTIQRTEQRDSAMYRCASRWGLSPYEQYFGPGTRLTVT.

The gene calls are TRBV30 and TRBJ2-5, with 7 bases identical to TRBD1. This CDR3 is 13 amino acids long. V gave up 5 bases and J gave up 2 bases; unmatched junction bases: 5. Germline CDR1 and CDR2: GTSNPN and SVGIG (reference sequence). The CDR3 DNA reads as TGTGCCTGGGTGGGACAGACTCAAGAGACCCAGTACTTC. Its protein product is CAWVGQTQETQYF.

About this clone itself: The sample contains more than one DNA sequence encoding this CDR3. The V call is TRBV2, the J call TRBJ1-6; D gene uncertain. Germline V gives CDR1 SNHLY, CDR2 FYNNEI. V was trimmed by 2 bases and J by 7 bases, leaving 6 bases between them. The CDR3 loop spans 13 amino acids. As DNA, the CDR3 is TGTGCCAGCAGTGAACAGAGAAATTCACCCCTCCACTTT. It specifies CASSEQRNSPLHF.

The chain carries TRBV7-2 and TRBJ2-5; the D gene could be TRBD1 or TRBD2 (5 bases each). Germline V CDR1 and CDR2: SGHTA, FQGNSA. The CDR3 is made up of 14 amino acids. Trimming pared 3 bases from V and 4 bases from J, leaving 12 bases between. The CDR3 spells CASSFAGSTETQYF. The CDR3 DNA is TGTGCCAGCAGCTTTGCAGGGAGTACAGAGACCCAGTACTTC. The full variable domain, with the rest looked up from reference TRBV7-2 and TRBJ2-5, is GAGVSQSPSNKVTEKGKDVELRCDPISGHTALYWYRQSLGQGLEFLIYFQGNSAPDKSGLPSDRFSAERTGGSVSTLTIQRTQQEDSAVYLCASSFAGSTETQYFGPGTRLLVL.

V gene TRBV10-2 combines with J gene TRBJ2-5; no clear D. Trimming removed 7 bases from V and 1 base from J, with 10 bases in between. The CDR3 is 13 amino acids. Germline V gene data show CDR1 as WSHSY and CDR2 as SAAADI. The CDR3 here is CASNTGSQETQYF. DNA of the CDR3: TGCGCCAGCAACACCGGGTCCCAAGAGACCCAGTACTTC.

This rearrangement joins TRBV10-3 to TRBJ2-1; 14 nucleotides agree with TRBD2. The junction had 9 bases not matched to a gene; V was cut back by 11 bases and J by 9 bases. The germline V gene encodes CDR1 ENHRY and CDR2 SYGVKD. The CDR3 has 14 residues. The CDR3 coding sequence is TGTGCCGCCAAGACTAGCGGGAGGGCCAGTGAGCAGTTCTTC. It specifies CAAKTSGRASEQFF.

The chain uses TRBV10-3 and TRBJ2-5; 12 bases agree with TRBD2. J lost 0 bases, V lost 10 bases, and 15 bases had no gene match. The germline CDR1 and CDR2 sequences are ENHRY and SYGVKD. The CDR3 is 18 residues long. The CDR3 coding sequence is TGTGCCACCCGACGACTAGCGGGAGAACTAGGGAACCAAGAGACCCAGTACTTC. It translates to CATRRLAGELGNQETQYF.